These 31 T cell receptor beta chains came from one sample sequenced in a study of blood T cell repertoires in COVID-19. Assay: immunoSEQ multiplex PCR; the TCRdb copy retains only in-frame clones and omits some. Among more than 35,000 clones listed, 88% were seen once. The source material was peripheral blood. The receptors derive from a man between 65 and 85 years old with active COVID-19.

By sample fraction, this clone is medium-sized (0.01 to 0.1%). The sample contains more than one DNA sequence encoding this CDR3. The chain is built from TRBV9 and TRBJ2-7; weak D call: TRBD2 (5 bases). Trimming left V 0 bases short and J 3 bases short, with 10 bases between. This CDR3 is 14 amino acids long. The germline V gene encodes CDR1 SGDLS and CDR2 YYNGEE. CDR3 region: CASSVAGRDYEQYF. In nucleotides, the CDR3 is TGTGCCAGCAGCGTAGCGGGGAGAGACTACGAGCAGTACTTC.

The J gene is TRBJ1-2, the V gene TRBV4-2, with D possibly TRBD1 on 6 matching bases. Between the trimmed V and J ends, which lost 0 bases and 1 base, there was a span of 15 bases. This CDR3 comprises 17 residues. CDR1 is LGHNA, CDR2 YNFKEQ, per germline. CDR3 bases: TGTGCCAGCAGCCAAGATCTTCCAACAGGGTATAACTATGGCTACACCTTC. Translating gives CASSQDLPTGYNYGYTF.

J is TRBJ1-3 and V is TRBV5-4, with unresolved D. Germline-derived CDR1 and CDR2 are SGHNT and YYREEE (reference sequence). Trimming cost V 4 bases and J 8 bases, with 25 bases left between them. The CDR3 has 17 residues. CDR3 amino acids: CASSRPAGPGSRDTIYF. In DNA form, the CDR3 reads TGTGCCAGCAGCCGACCCGCTGGGCCCGGTTCTCGAGACACCATATATTTT.

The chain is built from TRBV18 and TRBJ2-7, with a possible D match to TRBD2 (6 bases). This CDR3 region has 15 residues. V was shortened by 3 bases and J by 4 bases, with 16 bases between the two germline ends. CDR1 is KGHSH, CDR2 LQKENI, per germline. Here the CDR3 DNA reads TGTGCCAGCTCACCCGGGACTTCCCGTCGGTACGAGCAGTACTTC. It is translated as CASSPGTSRRYEQYF.

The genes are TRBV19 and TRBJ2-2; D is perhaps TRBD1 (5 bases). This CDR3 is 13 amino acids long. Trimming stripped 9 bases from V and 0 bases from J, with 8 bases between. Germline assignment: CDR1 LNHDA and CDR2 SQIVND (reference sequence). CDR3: CASGQTNTGELFF. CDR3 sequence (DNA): TGTGCCAGCGGACAAACGAACACCGGGGAGCTGTTTTTT. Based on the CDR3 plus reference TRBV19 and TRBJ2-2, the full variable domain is DGGITQSPKYLFRKEGQNVTLSCEQNLNHDAMYWYRQDPGQGLRLIYYSQIVNDFQKGDIAEGYSVSREKKESFPLTVTSAQKNPTAFYLCASGQTNTGELFFGEGSRLTVL.

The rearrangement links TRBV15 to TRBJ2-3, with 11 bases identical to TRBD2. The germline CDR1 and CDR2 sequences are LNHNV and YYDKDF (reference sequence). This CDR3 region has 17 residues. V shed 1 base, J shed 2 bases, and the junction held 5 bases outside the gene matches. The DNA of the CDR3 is TGTGCCACCAGCAGAGGGATAGCGGGAGGGCCCACAGATACGCAGTATTTT. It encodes CATSRGIAGGPTDTQYF.

The CDR3 DNA reads as TGCGCCAGCAGCCAAGTGACAGGGGGGAATGAAAAACTGTTTTTT. Its translation: CASSQVTGGNEKLFF. This chain uses TRBV4-1 with TRBJ1-4, with 9 bases matching TRBD1. Germline V gene lookup returns CDR1 MGHRA and CDR2 YSYEKL. CDR3 length: 15 amino acids. V lost 1 base to trimming and J lost 5 bases; unmatched junction nucleotides: 2.

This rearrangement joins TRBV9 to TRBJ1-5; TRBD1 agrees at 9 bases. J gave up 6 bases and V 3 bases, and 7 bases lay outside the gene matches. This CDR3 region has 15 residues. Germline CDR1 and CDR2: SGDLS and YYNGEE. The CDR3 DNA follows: TGTGCCAGCAGCGCGACAGGGGGAGGGGTTCAGCCCCAGCATTTT. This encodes CASSATGGGVQPQHF.

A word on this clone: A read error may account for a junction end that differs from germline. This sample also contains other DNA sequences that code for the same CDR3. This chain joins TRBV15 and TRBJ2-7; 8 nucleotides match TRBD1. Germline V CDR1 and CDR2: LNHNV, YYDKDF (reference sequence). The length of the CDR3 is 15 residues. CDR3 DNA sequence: TGTGCCACTAGCAGGGCCGGGACAGGTTCCTACGAGCAGTACTTC. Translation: CATSRAGTGSYEQYF.

DNA for the CDR3: TGTGCCAGCAGCACAGGGTTGCGCTCCTATAATTCACCCCTCCACTTT. The encoded protein is CASSTGLRSYNSPLHF. J is TRBJ1-6 and V is TRBV7-6, with D possibly matching TRBD1 (6 bases). The CDR3 totals 16 residues. Deletions cut 5 bases from V and 0 bases from J, with 11 bases between. Germline loops: CDR1 SGHVS, CDR2 FNYEAQ.

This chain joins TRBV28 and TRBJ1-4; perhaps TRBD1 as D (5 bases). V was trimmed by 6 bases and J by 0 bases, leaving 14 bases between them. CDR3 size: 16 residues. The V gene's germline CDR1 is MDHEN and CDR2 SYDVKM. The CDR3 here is CASSLDPTATNEKLFF. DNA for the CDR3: TGTGCCAGCAGCCTAGACCCGACAGCAACTAATGAAAAACTGTTTTTT.

This CDR3 reads CASSQPPGSGGYNEQFF. The CDR3, as DNA: TGTGCCAGCAGCCAACCCCCGGGGAGCGGGGGCTACAATGAGCAGTTCTTC. This chain connects TRBV4-2 to TRBJ2-1; 8 bases map to TRBD2. The J segment lost 3 bases and the V segment lost 2 bases, leaving 9 bases of the junction unmatched. CDR1 is LGHNA, CDR2 YNFKEQ, per germline. The CDR3 is 17 residues long.

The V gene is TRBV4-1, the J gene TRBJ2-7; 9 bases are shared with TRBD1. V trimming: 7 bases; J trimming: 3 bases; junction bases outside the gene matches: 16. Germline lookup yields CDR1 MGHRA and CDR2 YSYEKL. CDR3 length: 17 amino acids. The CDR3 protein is CASKLRTGETFGYEQYF. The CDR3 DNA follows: TGCGCCAGCAAGTTACGGACAGGGGAAACCTTTGGCTACGAGCAGTACTTC.

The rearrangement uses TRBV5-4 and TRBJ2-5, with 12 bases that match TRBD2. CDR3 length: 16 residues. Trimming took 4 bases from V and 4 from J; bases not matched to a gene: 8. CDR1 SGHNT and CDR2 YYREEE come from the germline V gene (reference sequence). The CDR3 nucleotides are TGTGCCAGCAGCCCTAACCTAGCGGGAGGGCCAGAGACCCAGTACTTC. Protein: CASSPNLAGGPETQYF.

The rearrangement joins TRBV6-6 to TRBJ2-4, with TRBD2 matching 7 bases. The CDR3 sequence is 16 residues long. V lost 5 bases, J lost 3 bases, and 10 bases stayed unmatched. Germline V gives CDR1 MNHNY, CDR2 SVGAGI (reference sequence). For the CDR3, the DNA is TGTGCCAGCAGTCGATACAAGGGCGGGGGCAAAAACATTCAGTACTTC. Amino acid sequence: CASSRYKGGGKNIQYF.

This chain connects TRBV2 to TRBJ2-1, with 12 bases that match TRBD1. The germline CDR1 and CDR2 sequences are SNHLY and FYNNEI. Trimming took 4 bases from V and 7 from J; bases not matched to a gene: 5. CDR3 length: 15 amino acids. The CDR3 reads CASSVGQGALNEQFF. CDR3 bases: TGTGCCAGCAGTGTGGGACAGGGGGCGCTAAATGAGCAGTTCTTC. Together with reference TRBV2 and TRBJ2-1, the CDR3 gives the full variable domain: EPEVTQTPSHQVTQMGQEVILRCVPISNHLYFYWYRQILGQKVEFLVSFYNNEISEKSEIFDDQFSVERPDGSNFTLKIRSTKLEDSAMYFCASSVGQGALNEQFFGPGTRLTVL.

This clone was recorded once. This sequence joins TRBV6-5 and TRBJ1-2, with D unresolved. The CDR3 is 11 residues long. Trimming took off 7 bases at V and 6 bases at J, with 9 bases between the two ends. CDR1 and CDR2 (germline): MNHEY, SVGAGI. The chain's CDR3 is CASTGGNGYTF. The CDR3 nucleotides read TGTGCCAGCACAGGTGGTAATGGCTACACCTTC.

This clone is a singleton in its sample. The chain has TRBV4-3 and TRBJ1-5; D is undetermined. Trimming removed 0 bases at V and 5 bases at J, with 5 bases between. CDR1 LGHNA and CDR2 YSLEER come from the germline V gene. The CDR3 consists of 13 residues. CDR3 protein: CASSQDFDQPQHF. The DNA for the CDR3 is TGCGCCAGCAGCCAAGATTTCGATCAGCCCCAGCATTTT.

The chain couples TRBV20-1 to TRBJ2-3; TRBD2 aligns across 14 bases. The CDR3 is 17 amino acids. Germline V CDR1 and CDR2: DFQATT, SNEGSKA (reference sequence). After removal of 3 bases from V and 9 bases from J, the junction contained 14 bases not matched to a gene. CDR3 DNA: TGCAGTGCTAGTCTCTCTCCGGGACTAGCGGGAGTAGGCACGCAGTATTTT. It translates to CSASLSPGLAGVGTQYF.

In nucleotides, the CDR3 is TGCGCCAGCCGAGGACTAGCAGGTGAGCAGTTCTTC. This translates into CASRGLAGEQFF. The chain carries TRBV5-1 and TRBJ2-1; 8 bases fit TRBD2. CDR1 is SGHRS, CDR2 YFSETQ, per germline. The CDR3 extends over 12 amino acids. With V trimmed by 7 bases and J by 9 bases, 6 bases remained unmatched.

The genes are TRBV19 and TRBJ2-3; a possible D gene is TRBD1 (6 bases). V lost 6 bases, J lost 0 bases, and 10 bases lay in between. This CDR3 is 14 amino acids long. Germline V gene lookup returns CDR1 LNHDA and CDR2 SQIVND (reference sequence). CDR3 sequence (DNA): TGTGCCAGTAGCCCACAGGGTAGCACAGATACGCAGTATTTT. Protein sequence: CASSPQGSTDTQYF.

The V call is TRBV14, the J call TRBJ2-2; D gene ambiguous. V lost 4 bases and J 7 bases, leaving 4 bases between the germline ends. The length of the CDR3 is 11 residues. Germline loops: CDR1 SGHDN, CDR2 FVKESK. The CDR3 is CASSLSGELFF. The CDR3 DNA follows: TGTGCCAGCAGCCTCAGCGGGGAGCTGTTTTTT.

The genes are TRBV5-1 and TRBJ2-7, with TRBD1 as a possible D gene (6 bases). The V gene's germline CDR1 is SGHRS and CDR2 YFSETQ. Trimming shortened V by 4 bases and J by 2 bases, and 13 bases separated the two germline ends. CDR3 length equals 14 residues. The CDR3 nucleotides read TGCGCCAGCAGCCACCTACAGGGTGCCTACGAGCAGTACTTC. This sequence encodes CASSHLQGAYEQYF.

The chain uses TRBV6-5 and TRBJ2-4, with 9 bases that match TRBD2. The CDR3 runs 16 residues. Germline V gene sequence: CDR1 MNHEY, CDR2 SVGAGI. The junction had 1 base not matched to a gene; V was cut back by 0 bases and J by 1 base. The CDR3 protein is CASSYSSGGAKNIQYF. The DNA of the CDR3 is TGTGCCAGCAGTTACTCCAGCGGGGGGGCCAAAAACATTCAGTACTTC.

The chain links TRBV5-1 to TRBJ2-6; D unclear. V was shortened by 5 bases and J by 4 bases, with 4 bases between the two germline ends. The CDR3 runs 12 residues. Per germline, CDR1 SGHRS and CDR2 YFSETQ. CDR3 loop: CASRAGANVLTF. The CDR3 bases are TGCGCCAGCAGGGCCGGGGCCAACGTCCTGACTTTC.

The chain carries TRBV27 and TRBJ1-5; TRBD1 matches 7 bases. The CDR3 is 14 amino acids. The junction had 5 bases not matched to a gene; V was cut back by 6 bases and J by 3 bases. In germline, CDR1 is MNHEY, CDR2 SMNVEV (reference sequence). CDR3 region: CASRSGGLNQPQHF. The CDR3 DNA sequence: TGTGCCAGCAGATCAGGGGGACTCAATCAGCCCCAGCATTTT.

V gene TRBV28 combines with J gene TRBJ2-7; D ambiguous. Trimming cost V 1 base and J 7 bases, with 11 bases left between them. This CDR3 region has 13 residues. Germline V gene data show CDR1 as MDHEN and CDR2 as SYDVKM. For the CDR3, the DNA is TGTGCCAGCAGTTTATTGACGTCGCGGGAGCAGTACTTC. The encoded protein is CASSLLTSREQYF.

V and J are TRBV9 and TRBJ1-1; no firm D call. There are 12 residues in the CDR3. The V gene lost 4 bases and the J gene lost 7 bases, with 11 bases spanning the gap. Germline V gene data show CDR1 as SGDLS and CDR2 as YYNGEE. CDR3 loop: CASSFYPGEAFF. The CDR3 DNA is TGTGCCAGCAGCTTCTACCCTGGTGAAGCTTTCTTT.

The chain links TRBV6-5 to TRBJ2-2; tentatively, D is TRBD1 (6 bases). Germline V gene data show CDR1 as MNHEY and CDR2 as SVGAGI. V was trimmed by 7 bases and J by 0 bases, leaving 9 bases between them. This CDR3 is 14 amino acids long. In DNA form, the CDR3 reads TGTGCCAGCAAGGGGACACCGAACACCGGGGAGCTGTTTTTT. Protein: CASKGTPNTGELFF.

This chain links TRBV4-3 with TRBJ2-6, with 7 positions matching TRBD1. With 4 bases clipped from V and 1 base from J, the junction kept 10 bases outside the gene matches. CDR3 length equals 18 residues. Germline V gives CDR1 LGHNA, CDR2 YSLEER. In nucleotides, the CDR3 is TGCGCCAGCAGCCCTTACCGGACAGGAGGTTCTGGGGCCAACGTCCTGACTTTC. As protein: CASSPYRTGGSGANVLTF.

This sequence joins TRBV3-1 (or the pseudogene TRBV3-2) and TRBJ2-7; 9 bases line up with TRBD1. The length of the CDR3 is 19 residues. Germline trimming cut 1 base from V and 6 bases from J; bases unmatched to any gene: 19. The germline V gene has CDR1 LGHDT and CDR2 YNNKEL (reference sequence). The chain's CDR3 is CASSQGDRDRVIILSEQYF. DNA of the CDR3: TGTGCCAGCAGCCAAGGGGACCGGGACAGGGTGATAATCCTCTCCGAGCAGTACTTC.